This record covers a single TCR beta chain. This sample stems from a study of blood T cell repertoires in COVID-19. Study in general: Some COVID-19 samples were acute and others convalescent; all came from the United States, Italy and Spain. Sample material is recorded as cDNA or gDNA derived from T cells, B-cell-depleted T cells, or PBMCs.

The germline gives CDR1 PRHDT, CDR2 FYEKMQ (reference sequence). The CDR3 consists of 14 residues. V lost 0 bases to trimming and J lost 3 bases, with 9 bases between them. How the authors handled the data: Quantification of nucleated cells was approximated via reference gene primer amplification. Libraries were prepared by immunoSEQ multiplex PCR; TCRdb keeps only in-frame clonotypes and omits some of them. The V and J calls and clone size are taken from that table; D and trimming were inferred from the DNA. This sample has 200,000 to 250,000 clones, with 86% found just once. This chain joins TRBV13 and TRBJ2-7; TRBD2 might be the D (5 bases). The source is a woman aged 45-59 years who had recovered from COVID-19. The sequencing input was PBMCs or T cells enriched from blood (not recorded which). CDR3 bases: TGTGCCAGCAGCTTAGGCGGAGGACTCTACGAGCAGTACTTC. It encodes CASSLGGGLYEQYF.